These T cell receptor beta chains were read from a single sample in a study of read filtering for tumor transcriptome and immune sequencing. TCRdb recomputed calls from the reads with MiXCR, one row per CDR3 protein. The sample lists about 60,000 distinct CDR3 sequences; roughly 13% were seen once. Sequencing input: a population of CD138-negative cells sorted from bone marrow. The receptors originated from a donor at least 40 years old with multiple myeloma. Both conserved end residues are part of each CDR3. The D gene is left open where the match is weak. Not every row has a clone size; where given, it reads once, few, many or a size class.

D: -
J: TRBJ2-1
size: many
V: TRBV27
CDR3: CASRDFGGSSYNEQFF
DNA: TGTGCCAGCAGGGACTTTGGGGGGAGCTCCTACAATGAGCAGTTCTTC

D: -
J: TRBJ2-3
size: many
V: TRBV6-2/TRBV6-3
CDR3: CASSPRLGGDTQYF
DNA: TGTGCCAGCAGTCCCCGACTAGGAGGGGATACGCAGTATTTT

D: -
J: TRBJ1-5
size: -
V: TRBV28
CDR3: CALEGGRGQPQHF
DNA: TGTGCCTTAGAGGGGGGCCGAGGCCAGCCCCAGCATTTT

D: TRBD2
J: TRBJ2-1
size: few
V: TRBV10-3
CDR3: CAIRGTSGSNEQFF
DNA: TGTGCCATCAGAGGGACTAGCGGGAGCAATGAGCAGTTCTTC

D: -
J: TRBJ2-2
size: -
V: TRBV7-3
CDR3: CASSLVANTGELSF
DNA: TGTGCCAGCAGCTTAGTCGCGAACACCGGGGAGCTGTCTTTT

D: TRBD1
J: TRBJ1-2
size: -
V: TRBV6-1
CDR3: CASSPGTGGSYYGYTF
DNA: TGTGCCAGCAGTCCGGGGACAGGGGGATCCTACTATGGCTACACCTTC

D: TRBD1
J: TRBJ2-3
size: few
V: TRBV7-2
CDR3: CASSLFPPGTGAGTDTQYF
DNA: TGTGCCAGCAGCTTATTTCCGCCCGGGACAGGGGCTGGCACAGATACGCAGTATTTT

D: TRBD2
J: TRBJ2-1
size: many
V: TRBV12-3/TRBV12-4
CDR3: CASSLGASGGYNEQFF
DNA: TGTGCCAGCAGTTTAGGGGCTAGCGGTGGCTACAATGAGCAGTTCTTC

D: -
J: TRBJ1-2
size: many
V: TRBV6-2/TRBV6-3
CDR3: CASSSSPSTDGYTF
DNA: TGTGCCAGCAGTTCGTCCCCCAGCACGGACGGCTACACCTTC

D: -
J: TRBJ2-7
size: many
V: TRBV29-1
CDR3: CSFQGTPEYEQYF
DNA: TGCAGCTTTCAGGGTACCCCTGAATACGAGCAGTACTTC

D: -
J: TRBJ2-1
size: many
V: TRBV2
CDR3: CASSEVGSPYNEQFF
DNA: TGTGCCAGCAGTGAGGTGGGGTCCCCCTACAATGAGCAGTTCTTC

D: -
J: TRBJ2-1
size: -
V: TRBV7-2
CDR3: CACRLPDRYNEQFF
DNA: TGTGCCTGCAGACTCCCGGACAGATACAATGAGCAGTTCTTC

D: -
J: TRBJ2-7
size: once
V: TRBV15
CDR3: CATSRDGTYEQYF
DNA: TGTGCCACCAGCAGGGACGGCACCTACGAGCAGTACTTC

D: -
J: TRBJ2-7
size: few
V: TRBV29-1
CDR3: CSVAGRVSDEQYF
DNA: TGCAGCGTTGCTGGCAGGGTCTCCGACGAGCAGTACTTC

D: TRBD2
J: TRBJ2-1
size: many
V: TRBV28
CDR3: CASSLGLVVEQFF
DNA: TGTGCCAGCAGTCTGGGACTAGTGGTTGAGCAGTTCTTC

D: -
J: TRBJ2-7
size: many
V: TRBV5-1
CDR3: CASSLEVTSYEQYF
DNA: TGCGCCAGCAGCTTGGAGGTGACTAGCTACGAGCAGTACTTC

D: TRBD1
J: TRBJ2-4
size: many
V: TRBV20-1
CDR3: CSAEHGTGNVKNIQYF
DNA: TGCAGTGCGGAACATGGGACAGGGAATGTCAAAAACATTCAGTACTTC

D: -
J: TRBJ1-1
size: many
V: TRBV7-3
CDR3: CASSLFHGENTEAFF
DNA: TGTGCCAGCAGCTTATTTCACGGGGAGAACACTGAAGCTTTCTTT

D: TRBD1
J: TRBJ2-7
size: many
V: TRBV5-6
CDR3: CASSLGQGAYEQYF
DNA: TGTGCCAGCAGCTTGGGACAGGGGGCCTACGAGCAGTACTTC

D: -
J: TRBJ1-3
size: -
V: TRBV29-1
CDR3: CSGRVGSSGNTIYF
DNA: TGCAGCGGCAGGGTTGGTAGCTCTGGAAACACCATATATTTT

D: -
J: TRBJ1-5
size: few
V: TRBV19
CDR3: CASTMAGYYQPQHF
DNA: TGTGCCAGTACCATGGCAGGGTATTATCAGCCCCAGCATTTT

D: TRBD1
J: TRBJ1-6
size: many
V: TRBV20-1
CDR3: CSAPASTGDNSPLHF
DNA: TGCAGTGCCCCTGCGTCGACAGGGGATAATTCACCCCTCCACTTT

D: TRBD2
J: TRBJ2-5
size: many
V: TRBV19
CDR3: CASSSGLAWRETQYF
DNA: TGTGCCAGTAGTTCCGGACTAGCTTGGCGGGAGACCCAGTACTTC

D: -
J: TRBJ1-1
size: many
V: TRBV7-9
CDR3: CATILNTEAFF
DNA: TGTGCCACCATTTTGAACACTGAAGCTTTCTTT

D: TRBD1
J: TRBJ2-5
size: -
V: TRBV7-8
CDR3: CASSLGTGQETQYF
DNA: TGTGCCAGCAGCCTCGGGACAGGCCAAGAGACCCAGTACTTC

D: -
J: TRBJ2-3
size: many
V: TRBV6-5
CDR3: CASFQADTQYF
DNA: TGTGCCAGCTTCCAAGCAGATACGCAGTATTTT

D: -
J: TRBJ2-2
size: few
V: TRBV14
CDR3: CASSPGLAGTGELFF
DNA: TGTGCCAGCAGCCCGGGACTGGCGGGTACCGGGGAGCTGTTTTTT

D: TRBD1
J: TRBJ1-2
size: many
V: TRBV28
CDR3: CASREPPGQGNYGYTF
DNA: TGTGCCAGCAGGGAGCCGCCCGGACAGGGGAACTATGGCTACACCTTC

D: -
J: TRBJ2-7
size: many
V: TRBV5-6
CDR3: CASSLVEGSANQQYF
DNA: TGTGCCAGCAGCTTGGTGGAGGGGTCAGCTAACCAGCAGTACTTC